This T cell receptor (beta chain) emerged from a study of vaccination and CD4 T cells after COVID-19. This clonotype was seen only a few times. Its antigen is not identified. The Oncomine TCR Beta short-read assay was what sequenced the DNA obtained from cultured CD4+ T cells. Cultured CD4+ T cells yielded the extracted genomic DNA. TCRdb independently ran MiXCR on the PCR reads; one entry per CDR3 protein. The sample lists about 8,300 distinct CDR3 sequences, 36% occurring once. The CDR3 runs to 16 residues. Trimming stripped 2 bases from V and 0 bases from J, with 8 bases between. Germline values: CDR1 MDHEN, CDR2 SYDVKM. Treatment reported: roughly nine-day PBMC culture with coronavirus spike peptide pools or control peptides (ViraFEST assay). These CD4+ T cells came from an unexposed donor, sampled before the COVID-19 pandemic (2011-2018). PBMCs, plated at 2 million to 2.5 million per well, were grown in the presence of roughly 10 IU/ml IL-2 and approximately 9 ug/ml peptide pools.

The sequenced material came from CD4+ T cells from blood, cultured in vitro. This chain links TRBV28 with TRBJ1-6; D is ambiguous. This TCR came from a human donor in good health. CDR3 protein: CASSLDMGSYNSPLHF. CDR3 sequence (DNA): TGTGCCAGCAGTTTAGACATGGGCTCCTATAATTCACCCCTCCACTTT.